The next 20 T cell receptor beta chains were all read from a single sample in a study of vaccination and CD4 T cells after COVID-19. TCRdb called the PCR reads again in MiXCR, with one record for every CDR3 protein. The sample carries roughly 15,000 distinct CDR3 sequences, roughly three fifths recorded once. Sequencing was performed on CD4+ T cells from blood, taken after SARS-CoV-2 vaccination. The receptors shown here come from a human donor who had recovered from COVID-19.

The chain links TRBV6-9 to TRBJ2-3, with TRBD2 as a possible D gene (5 bases). This CDR3 is 14 amino acids long. Trimming stripped 8 bases from V and 2 bases from J, with 14 bases between. From germline, CDR1 is MNHGY and CDR2 SVAAGI. The chain's CDR3 is CASSQRTNTDTQYF. CDR3 nucleotide sequence: TGTGCCAGCTCTCAGCGGACGAACACAGATACGCAGTATTTT.

This clonotype appeared a single time. The chain has TRBV10-2 and TRBJ2-1, with 9 positions matching TRBD2. V lost 8 bases to trimming and J lost 3 bases; unmatched junction nucleotides: 2. Germline CDR1 reads WSHSY; CDR2 reads SAAADI. CDR3 size: 13 residues. Here the CDR3 reads CASLAGIYNEQFF. DNA of the CDR3: TGCGCCAGCCTAGCGGGAATCTACAATGAGCAGTTCTTC.

The chain joins TRBV7-2 to TRBJ1-6; 9 bases align to TRBD1. The CDR3 is made up of 16 amino acids. V shed 3 bases and J 7 bases; nucleotides not matched to a gene: 7. Germline lookup yields CDR1 SGHTA and CDR2 FQGNSA. The CDR3 bases are TGTGCCAGCAGCTTCTTCCCCGGGACAGGGAATTCACCCCTCCACTTT. Encoded protein: CASSFFPGTGNSPLHF.

This clonotype was seen once. V gene TRBV7-9 combines with J gene TRBJ2-5, with 7 bases lining up with TRBD1. CDR1 and CDR2 from the germline V gene are SEHNR and FQNEAQ (reference sequence). The CDR3 is 16 residues long. After removal of 6 bases from V and 0 bases from J, the junction contained 10 bases not matched to a gene. CDR3 sequence (DNA): TGTGCCAGCAGACCGACCGGGACAGTGTACCAAGAGACCCAGTACTTC. This gives the protein CASRPTGTVYQETQYF. The entire variable domain, with the rest obtained from reference TRBV7-9 and TRBJ2-5, is as follows: DTGVSQNPRHKITKRGQNVTFRCDPISEHNRLYWYRQTLGQGPEFLTYFQNEAQLEKSRLLSDRFSAERPKGSFSTLEIQRTEQGDSAMYLCASRPTGTVYQETQYFGPGTRLLVL.

The V and J genes are TRBV27 and TRBJ2-3; weak D call: TRBD1 (6 bases). This CDR3 contains 11 residues. V was cut by 1 base and J by 14 bases, with 10 bases left in between. Germline values: CDR1 MNHEY, CDR2 SMNVEV (reference sequence). The CDR3: CASSLLGAWYF. The CDR3 region has the DNA TGTGCCAGCAGTTTATTGGGGGCTTGGTATTTT.

The chain recombines TRBV24-1 with TRBJ2-3; 7 nucleotides align to TRBD2. Germline V CDR1 and CDR2: KGHDR, SFDVKD. The CDR3 covers 13 residues. The trim removed 10 bases at V and 2 bases at J, leaving 5 bases unmatched. The chain's CDR3 is CATSSGNTDTQYF. CDR3 nucleotides: TGTGCCACTTCTAGCGGAAACACAGATACGCAGTATTTT.

The CDR3 spells CASRTGGEAFF. CDR3 bases: TGTGCCAGCAGGACGGGGGGTGAAGCTTTCTTT. The chain has TRBV21-1 and TRBJ1-1; the table's D call, TRBD1, was not checked against the DNA. TRBV21-1 is deemed a pseudogene. This CDR3 contains 11 residues.

The V gene is TRBV7-8, the J gene TRBJ2-5, with D unresolved. The CDR3 loop spans 13 amino acids. Trimming took off 8 bases at V and 5 bases at J, with 15 bases between the two ends. Germline V gene sequence: CDR1 SGHVS, CDR2 FQNEAQ. This CDR3 reads CASVVQNAETQYF. As DNA, the CDR3 is TGTGCCAGCGTGGTCCAGAATGCGGAGACCCAGTACTTC.

CDR3 sequence (DNA): TGTGCCAGCAGTGCCGACCACGGCGGAACCTACAATGAGCAGTTCTTC. Residues: CASSADHGGTYNEQFF. The chain couples TRBV2 to TRBJ2-1; D is undetermined. Germline loops: CDR1 SNHLY, CDR2 FYNNEI. V lost 4 bases and J lost 2, with 15 bases in between. CDR3 size: 16 residues.

The gene calls are TRBV12-3 or TRBV12-4 and TRBJ2-5, with D tentatively TRBD1 (5 bases). V lost 3 bases and J 4 bases, leaving 12 bases between the germline ends. The CDR3 totals 14 residues. The CDR3 nucleotides read TGTGCCAGCAGTTTCCCCAGCAGGGTAGAGACCCAGTACTTC. Its protein is CASSFPSRVETQYF.

This chain uses TRBV7-3 with TRBJ1-5; D unresolved. The length of the CDR3 is 15 residues. The V gene's germline CDR1 is SGHTA and CDR2 FQGTGA. Trimming removed 5 bases at V and 0 bases at J, with 11 bases between. The CDR3 loop reads CASSRQVRSNQPQHF. CDR3 DNA sequence: TGTGCCAGCAGCCGTCAGGTTCGTAGCAATCAGCCCCAGCATTTT. The full variable domain, rest sourced from reference TRBV7-3 and TRBJ1-5, is GAGVSQTPSNKVTEKGKYVELRCDPISGHTALYWYRQSLGQGPEFLIYFQGTGAADDSGLPNDRFFAVRPEGSVSTLKIQRTERGDSAVYLCASSRQVRSNQPQHFGDGTRLSIL.

V and J are TRBV7-2 and TRBJ2-3; D is perhaps TRBD1 (6 bases). The CDR3 length is 13 residues. Germline V lookup: CDR1 SGHTA, CDR2 FQGNSA. The V and J ends lost 6 bases and 0 bases respectively, with 7 bases between them. The CDR3 sequence is CASSTGSTDTQYF. CDR3 nucleotide sequence: TGTGCCAGCAGTACAGGGAGCACAGATACGCAGTATTTT.

The chain has TRBV7-3 and TRBJ2-5; possibly TRBD2 for D (6 bases). The CDR3 has 15 amino acids. The germline V and J ends were trimmed by 1 base and 3 bases, with 12 bases remaining between them. The germline gives CDR1 SGHTA, CDR2 FQGTGA. CDR3 amino acids: CASSLRGGPEETQYF. The CDR3 DNA is TGTGCCAGCAGCTTAAGGGGAGGACCCGAAGAGACCCAGTACTTC.

This clonotype showed up just a few times. The chain carries TRBV4-1 and TRBJ2-7, with 10 nucleotides matching TRBD1. The CDR3 covers 15 residues. The ends lost 1 base at V and 3 bases at J; junction bases unmatched: 3. CDR1 is MGHRA, CDR2 YSYEKL, per germline. DNA of the CDR3: TGCGCCAGCAGCCAAGGGACAGGGGGTGTCTACGAGCAGTACTTC. It codes for CASSQGTGGVYEQYF.

This chain connects TRBV20-1 to TRBJ2-1; D is ambiguous. Germline CDR1 reads DFQATT; CDR2 reads SNEGSKA (reference sequence). The CDR3 consists of 12 residues. V lost 2 bases, J lost 6 bases, and 8 bases lay in between. The CDR3 protein is CSARYPSNEQFF. CDR3 sequence (DNA): TGCAGTGCTAGATATCCTAGCAATGAGCAGTTCTTC.

The gene calls are TRBV20-1 and TRBJ1-3, with D hard to call. The V end lost 5 bases, the J end lost 2 bases, and 13 bases lay between the germline ends. The CDR3 is made up of 14 amino acids. Germline V gene sequence: CDR1 DFQATT, CDR2 SNEGSKA (reference sequence). The CDR3 DNA sequence: TGCAGTGCTGCGGACGGGAGCACTGGAAACACCATATATTTT. Its translation is CSAADGSTGNTIYF.

J is TRBJ2-3 and V is TRBV2; no clear D gene. Trimming shortened V by 8 bases and J by 2 bases, and 11 bases separated the two germline ends. CDR1 and CDR2 from the germline V gene are SNHLY and FYNNEI. This CDR3 contains 13 residues. The CDR3 nucleotides are TGTGCCAGCCAAGATGCATTCACAGATACGCAGTATTTT. Translating gives CASQDAFTDTQYF.

V gene TRBV6-5 combines with J gene TRBJ2-4; D gene uncertain. CDR3 length equals 15 residues. The V end lost 0 bases, the J end lost 9 bases, and 15 bases lay between the germline ends. Germline CDR1 and CDR2: MNHEY and SVGAGI. The CDR3, as DNA: TGTGCCAGCAGTTACTCTGGCCAGGCTATGGCCATTCAGTACTTC. This translates into CASSYSGQAMAIQYF.

This clonotype is a singleton in its sample. This rearrangement joins TRBV2 to TRBJ1-5, with TRBD1 as a possible D gene (5 bases). V lost 11 bases and J 6 bases, leaving 20 bases between the germline ends. Germline CDR1 is SNHLY and CDR2 is FYNNEI. This CDR3 spans 14 amino acids. The CDR3 spells CAGSPSGGGQPQHF. Here the CDR3 DNA reads TGTGCCGGCTCCCCCTCCGGGGGGGGTCAGCCCCAGCATTTT.

CDR3 nucleotides: TGTGCCAGCAGTTTATCCCATGGGGGCAACTATGGCTACACCTTC. Its protein is CASSLSHGGNYGYTF. The chain has TRBV28 and TRBJ1-2; possibly TRBD1 for D (6 bases). Germline V CDR1 and CDR2: MDHEN, SYDVKM. V dropped 1 base and J dropped 2 bases, with 11 bases sitting between them. The CDR3 spans 15 residues.